This T cell receptor (beta chain) was profiled in a study of T cell repertoires in cytomegalovirus infection. For the study at large: Matching HLA type, along with CMV infection, was indicated by public TCR beta signatures.

The CDR3 is 16 residues long. The V end lost 0 bases, the J end lost 1 base, and 11 bases lay between the germline ends. The V gene's germline CDR1 is MGHRA and CDR2 YSYEKL. TCRdb independently ran MiXCR on the reads; one entry per CDR3 protein. The sample lists approximately 730,000 distinct CDR3 sequences; almost 30% were seen once. Turning to this clonotype: As yet, its antigen is unknown.

The sample consisted of cultured CD8+ T cells from PBMCs, taken from culture after CMV antigen stimulation. The origin of this receptor is a human donor in good health (CMV status not recorded). Some clones in this sample may be carry-over from other donors' samples. The genes are TRBV4-1 and TRBJ2-3; D unclear. The CDR3: CASSQEGYGGTDTQYF. In DNA, the CDR3 is TGCGCCAGCAGCCAAGAGGGCTATGGAGGCACAGATACGCAGTATTTT.